The source of this TCR beta chain is a study of blood T cell repertoires in COVID-19. Two consecutive negative NP/OP PCR tests, clearance, or resolved symptoms defined Cohort 3 recovery. Germline V gene sequence: CDR1 MNHEY, CDR2 SMNVEV (reference sequence). Deletions cut 0 bases from V and 4 bases from J, with 4 bases between. This CDR3 is built from 13 residues. The table came from immunoSEQ multiplex PCR; TCRdb's copy has only in-frame clones and leaves some out. The data contain approximately 300,000 clones, about 85% of them singletons. The receptor was derived from a woman aged 25-40 years who had recovered from COVID-19. The chain employs TRBV27 and TRBJ2-1; D unclear. Sequenced material: PBMCs or T cells enriched from blood (not recorded which). The CDR3 DNA is TGTGCCAGCAGTTTATCGGAGTACAATGAGCAGTTCTTC. Translated, it gives CASSLSEYNEQFF.